This TCR beta chain was found in a study of CD8 T cells in Susac syndrome. Study background: When their blood was taken, patients with Susac syndrome were therapy-naive, taking corticosteroids, or taking intravenous immunoglobulin alone.

In germline, CDR1 is MGHDK, CDR2 SYGVNS. The J segment lost 8 bases and the V segment lost 2 bases, leaving 8 bases of the junction unmatched. There are 15 residues in the CDR3. When the RNA was reverse transcribed, random hexamers were used with an input of roughly 0.5 to 1 ug. MiXCR, applied by TCRdb to the immunoSEQ multiplex PCR reads, yields one record per CDR3 protein. The sample holds under 200,000 distinct CDR3 sequences, roughly 95% seen once. This TCR came from a human donor with Susac syndrome. V and J are TRBV25-1 and TRBJ1-4; 7 bases are a match to TRBD1. The material sequenced was CD4+ T cells from PBMCs. CDR3 nucleotides: TGTGCCAGCAGTGAACCCCTTGGACAGGCGGAAAAACTGTTTTTT. Protein: CASSEPLGQAEKLFF.